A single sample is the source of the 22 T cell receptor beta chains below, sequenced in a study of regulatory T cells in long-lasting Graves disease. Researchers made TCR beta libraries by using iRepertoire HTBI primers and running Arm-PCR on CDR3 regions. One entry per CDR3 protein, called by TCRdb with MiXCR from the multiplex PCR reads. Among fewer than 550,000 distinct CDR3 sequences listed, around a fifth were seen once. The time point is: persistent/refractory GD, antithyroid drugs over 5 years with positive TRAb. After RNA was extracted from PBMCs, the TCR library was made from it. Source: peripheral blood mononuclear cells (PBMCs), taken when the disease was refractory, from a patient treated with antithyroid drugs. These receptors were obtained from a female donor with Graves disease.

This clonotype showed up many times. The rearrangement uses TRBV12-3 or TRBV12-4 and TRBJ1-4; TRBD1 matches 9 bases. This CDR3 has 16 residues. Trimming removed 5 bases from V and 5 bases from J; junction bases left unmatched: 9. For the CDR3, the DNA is TGTGCCAGCAGTCCTCAACAACAGGGGGCGAATGAAAAACTGTTTTTT. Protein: CASSPQQQGANEKLFF.

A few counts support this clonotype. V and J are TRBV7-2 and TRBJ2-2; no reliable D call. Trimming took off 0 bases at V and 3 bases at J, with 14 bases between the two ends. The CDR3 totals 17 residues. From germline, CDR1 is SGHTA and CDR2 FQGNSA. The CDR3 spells CASSLAWKGMYTGELFF. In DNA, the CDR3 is TGTGCCAGCAGCTTAGCGTGGAAGGGAATGTACACCGGGGAGCTGTTTTTT.

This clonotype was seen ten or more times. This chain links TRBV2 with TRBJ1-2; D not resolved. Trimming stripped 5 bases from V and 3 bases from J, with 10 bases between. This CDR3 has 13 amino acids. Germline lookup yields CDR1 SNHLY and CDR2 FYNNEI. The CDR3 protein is CASSSGLHYGYTF. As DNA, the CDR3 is TGTGCCAGCAGTTCCGGGCTCCACTATGGCTACACCTTC.

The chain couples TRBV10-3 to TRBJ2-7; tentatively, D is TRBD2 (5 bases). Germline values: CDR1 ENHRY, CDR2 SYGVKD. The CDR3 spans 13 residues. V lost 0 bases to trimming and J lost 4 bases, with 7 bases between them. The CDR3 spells CAISESTTYEQYF. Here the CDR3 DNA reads TGTGCCATCAGTGAGTCGACTACGTACGAGCAGTACTTC.

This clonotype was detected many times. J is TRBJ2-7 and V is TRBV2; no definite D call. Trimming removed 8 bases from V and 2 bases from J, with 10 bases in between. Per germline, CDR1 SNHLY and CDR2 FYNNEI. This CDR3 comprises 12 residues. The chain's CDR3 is CASSTHAYEQYF. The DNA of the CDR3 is TGTGCCAGCTCAACCCACGCCTACGAGCAGTACTTC.

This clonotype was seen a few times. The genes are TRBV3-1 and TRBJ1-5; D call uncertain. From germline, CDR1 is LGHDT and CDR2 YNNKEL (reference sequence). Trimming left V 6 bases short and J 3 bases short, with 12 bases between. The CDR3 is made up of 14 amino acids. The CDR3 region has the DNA TGTGCCAGCAGTCAGGAAGGGTTCAATCAGCCCCAGCATTTT. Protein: CASSQEGFNQPQHF.

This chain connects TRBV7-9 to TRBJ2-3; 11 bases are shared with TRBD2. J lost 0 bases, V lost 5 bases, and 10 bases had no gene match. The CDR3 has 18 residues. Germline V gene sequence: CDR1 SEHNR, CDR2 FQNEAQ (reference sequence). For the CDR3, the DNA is TGTGCCAGCAGCCCTGGGACTAGCGGAATTTCTAGCACAGATACGCAGTATTTT. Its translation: CASSPGTSGISSTDTQYF. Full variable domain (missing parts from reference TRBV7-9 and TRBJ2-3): DTGVSQNPRHKITKRGQNVTFRCDPISEHNRLYWYRQTLGQGPEFLTYFQNEAQLEKSRLLSDRFSAERPKGSFSTLEIQRTEQGDSAMYLCASSPGTSGISSTDTQYFGPGTRLTVL.

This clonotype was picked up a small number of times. The CDR3 protein is CASSDRTAINEKLFF. Here the CDR3 DNA reads TGTGCCAGCAGTGATCGGACAGCGATTAATGAAAAACTGTTTTTT. This sequence joins TRBV6-1 and TRBJ1-4, with D tentatively TRBD1 (6 bases). The germline CDR1 and CDR2 sequences are MNHNS and SASEGT. Trimming left V 3 bases short and J 4 bases short, with 12 bases between. The CDR3 spans 15 residues.

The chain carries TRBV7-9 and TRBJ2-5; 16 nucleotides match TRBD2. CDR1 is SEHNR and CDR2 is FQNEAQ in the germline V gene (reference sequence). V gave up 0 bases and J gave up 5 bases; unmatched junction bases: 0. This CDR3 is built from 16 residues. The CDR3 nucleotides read TGTGCCAGCAGCTTAGCGGGACTAGCGGGAGGGGAGACCCAGTACTTC. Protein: CASSLAGLAGGETQYF.

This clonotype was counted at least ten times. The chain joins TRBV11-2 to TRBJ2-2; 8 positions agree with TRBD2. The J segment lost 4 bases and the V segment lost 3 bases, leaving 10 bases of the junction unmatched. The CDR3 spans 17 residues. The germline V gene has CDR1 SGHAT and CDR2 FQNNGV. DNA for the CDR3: TGTGCCAGCAGCTTGCGGTTTACGGGAGGGGTCACCGGGGAGCTGTTTTTT. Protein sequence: CASSLRFTGGVTGELFF. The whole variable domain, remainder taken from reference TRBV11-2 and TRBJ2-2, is EAGVAQSPRYKIIEKRQSVAFWCNPISGHATLYWYQQILGQGPKLLIQFQNNGVVDDSQLPKDRFSAERLKGVDSTLKIQPAKLEDSAVYLCASSLRFTGGVTGELFFGEGSRLTVL.

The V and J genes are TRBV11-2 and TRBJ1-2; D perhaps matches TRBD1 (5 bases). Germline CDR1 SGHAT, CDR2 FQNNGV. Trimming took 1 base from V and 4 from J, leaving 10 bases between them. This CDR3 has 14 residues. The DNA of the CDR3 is TGTGCCAGCAGCTTAGTCCCGCAGGGCTATGGCTACACCTTC. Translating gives CASSLVPQGYGYTF. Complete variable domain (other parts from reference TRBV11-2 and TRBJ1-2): EAGVAQSPRYKIIEKRQSVAFWCNPISGHATLYWYQQILGQGPKLLIQFQNNGVVDDSQLPKDRFSAERLKGVDSTLKIQPAKLEDSAVYLCASSLVPQGYGYTFGSGTRLTVV.

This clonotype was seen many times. The chain's CDR3 is CASSPNWGHSIYEQYF. The CDR3 nucleotides are TGTGCCAGCAGCCCCAATTGGGGACATTCGATCTACGAGCAGTACTTC. The gene calls are TRBV6-1 and TRBJ2-7; weak D call: TRBD1 (6 bases). Germline assignment: CDR1 MNHNS and CDR2 SASEGT. With 6 bases removed from V and 3 bases from J, the gap between germline ends came to 21 bases. The CDR3 totals 16 residues.

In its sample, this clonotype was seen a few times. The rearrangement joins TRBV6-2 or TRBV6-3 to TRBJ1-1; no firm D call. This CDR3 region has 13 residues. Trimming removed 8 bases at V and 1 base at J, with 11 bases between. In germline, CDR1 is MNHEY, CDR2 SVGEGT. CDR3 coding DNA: TGTGCCAGCCTGCAAGTGGGGAACACTGAAGCTTTCTTT. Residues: CASLQVGNTEAFF.

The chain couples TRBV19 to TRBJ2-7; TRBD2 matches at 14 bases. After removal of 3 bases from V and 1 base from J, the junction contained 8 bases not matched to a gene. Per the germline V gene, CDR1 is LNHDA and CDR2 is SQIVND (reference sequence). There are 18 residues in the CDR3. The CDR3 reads CASSIPPGLAGGSYEQYF. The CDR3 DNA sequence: TGTGCCAGTAGTATTCCTCCCGGACTAGCGGGGGGATCCTACGAGCAGTACTTC. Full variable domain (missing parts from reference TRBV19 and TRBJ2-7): DGGITQSPKYLFRKEGQNVTLSCEQNLNHDAMYWYRQDPGQGLRLIYYSQIVNDFQKGDIAEGYSVSREKKESFPLTVTSAQKNPTAFYLCASSIPPGLAGGSYEQYFGPGTRLTVT.

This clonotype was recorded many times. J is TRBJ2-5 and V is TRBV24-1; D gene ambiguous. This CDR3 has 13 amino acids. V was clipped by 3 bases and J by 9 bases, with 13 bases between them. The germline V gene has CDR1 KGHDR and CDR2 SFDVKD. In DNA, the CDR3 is TGTGCCACCAGTGATCATTCAAGCTCAGCCCAGTACTTC. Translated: CATSDHSSSAQYF.

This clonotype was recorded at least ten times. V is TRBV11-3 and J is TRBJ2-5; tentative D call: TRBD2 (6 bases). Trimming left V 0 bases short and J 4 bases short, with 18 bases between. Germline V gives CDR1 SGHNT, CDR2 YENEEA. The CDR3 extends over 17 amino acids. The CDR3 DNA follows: TGTGCCAGCAGCTTAGAAGGTACCGGGACTTTCGGAGAGACCCAGTACTTC. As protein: CASSLEGTGTFGETQYF.

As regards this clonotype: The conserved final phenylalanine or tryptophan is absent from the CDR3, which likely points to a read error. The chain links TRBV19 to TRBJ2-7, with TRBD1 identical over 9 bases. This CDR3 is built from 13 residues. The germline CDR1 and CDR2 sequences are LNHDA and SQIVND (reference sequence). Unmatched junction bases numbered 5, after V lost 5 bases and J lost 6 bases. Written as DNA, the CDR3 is TGTGCCAGTAGTCATGACAGGGGGGGCGAGCAGTACTCC. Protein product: CASSHDRGGEQYS.

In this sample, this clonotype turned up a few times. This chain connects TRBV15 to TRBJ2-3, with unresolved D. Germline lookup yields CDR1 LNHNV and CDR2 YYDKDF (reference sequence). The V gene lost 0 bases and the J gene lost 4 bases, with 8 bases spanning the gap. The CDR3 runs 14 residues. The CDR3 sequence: CATSRDRWADTQYF. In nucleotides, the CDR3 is TGTGCCACCAGCAGAGATCGGTGGGCAGATACGCAGTATTTT.

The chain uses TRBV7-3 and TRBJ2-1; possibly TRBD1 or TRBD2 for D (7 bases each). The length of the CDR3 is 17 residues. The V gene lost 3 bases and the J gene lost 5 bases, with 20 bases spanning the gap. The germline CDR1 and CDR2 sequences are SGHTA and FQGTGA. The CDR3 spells CASSLGGPGTADNEQFF. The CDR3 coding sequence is TGTGCCAGCAGCTTGGGAGGGCCCGGGACAGCAGACAATGAGCAGTTCTTC.

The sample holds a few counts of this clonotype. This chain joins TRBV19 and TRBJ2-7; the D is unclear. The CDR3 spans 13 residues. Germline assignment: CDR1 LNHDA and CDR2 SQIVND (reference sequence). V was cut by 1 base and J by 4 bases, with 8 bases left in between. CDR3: CASSIGDGYEQYF. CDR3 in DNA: TGTGCCAGTAGTATAGGCGACGGGTACGAGCAGTACTTC.

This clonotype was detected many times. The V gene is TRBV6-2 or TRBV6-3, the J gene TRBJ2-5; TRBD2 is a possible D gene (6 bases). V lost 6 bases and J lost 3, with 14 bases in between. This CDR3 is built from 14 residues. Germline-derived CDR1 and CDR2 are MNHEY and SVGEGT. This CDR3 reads CASSPWRGEETQYF. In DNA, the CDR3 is TGTGCCAGCAGCCCCTGGAGGGGAGAAGAGACCCAGTACTTC.

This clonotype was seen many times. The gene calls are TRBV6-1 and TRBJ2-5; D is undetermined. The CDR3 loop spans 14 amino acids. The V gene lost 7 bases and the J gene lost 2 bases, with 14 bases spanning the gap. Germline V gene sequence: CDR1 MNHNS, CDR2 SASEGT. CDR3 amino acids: CASTPLRAQETQYF. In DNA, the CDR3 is TGTGCCAGCACCCCACTCCGCGCACAAGAGACCCAGTACTTC.